This passage covers 18 T cell receptor beta chains from one sample sequenced in a study of CD8+CD57+ T cells in acquired aplastic anemia. TCR beta VDJ and CDR3 profiling used genomic DNA as template. MiXCR, run by TCRdb on the reads, gives a single entry per CDR3 protein. The profile covers some 190,000 distinct CDR3 sequences, with around 45% appearing a single time and around 2.7% taken by the ten largest. The sample comprised sorted CD4+, CD8+, or CD8+CD57+ T cells (not recorded which) from PBMCs. The receptor source for this set is a human donor in good health.

This clonotype was recorded at least ten times. The chain links TRBV20-1 to TRBJ2-7; D not resolved. Germline V gives CDR1 DFQATT, CDR2 SNEGSKA (reference sequence). Trimming cost V 3 bases and J 0 bases, with 12 bases left between them. The CDR3 is 14 residues long. CDR3 in DNA: TGCAGTGCTAGCGTCCCTGGGTTCTCCTACGAGCAGTACTTC. It codes for CSASVPGFSYEQYF.

The chain recombines TRBV24-1 with TRBJ2-3; TRBD1 agrees at 7 bases. The CDR3 consists of 16 residues. V trimming: 4 bases; J trimming: 6 bases; junction bases outside the gene matches: 12. Germline V gives CDR1 KGHDR, CDR2 SFDVKD. The CDR3 nucleotides read TGTGCCACCAGTGACCGGGACAGTATAGCATGGGATACGCAGTATTTT. It yields the protein CATSDRDSIAWDTQYF.

V usage is TRBV12-3 or TRBV12-4 and J usage is TRBJ2-2; 9 bases are a match to TRBD1. The CDR3 extends over 16 amino acids. With 0 bases clipped from V and 4 bases from J, the junction kept 3 bases outside the gene matches. The CDR3 region is CASSLAQGAITGELFF. CDR3 bases: TGTGCCAGCAGTTTAGCACAGGGGGCTATCACCGGGGAGCTGTTTTTT.

Written as DNA, the CDR3 is TGCAGCGGATACAGGGGAGACGGGACTGAGCAGTTCTTC. Protein product: CSGYRGDGTEQFF. This chain uses TRBV29-1 with TRBJ2-1; 7 bases agree with TRBD1. Germline CDR1 reads SQVTM; CDR2 reads ANQGSEA. V trimming: 7 bases; J trimming: 9 bases; junction bases outside the gene matches: 12. This CDR3 is 13 amino acids long.

In this sample, this clonotype turned up a few times. V gene TRBV7-8 combines with J gene TRBJ2-3, with a tentative D call TRBD2 (6 bases). CDR1 and CDR2 (germline): SGHVS, FQNEAQ. The V and J ends lost 8 bases and 2 bases respectively, with 8 bases between them. The length of the CDR3 is 12 residues. The CDR3 protein is CASGLSTDTQYF. CDR3 nucleotide sequence: TGTGCCAGCGGACTATCCACAGATACGCAGTATTTT.

The chain uses TRBV27 and TRBJ2-3, with D tentatively TRBD2 (5 bases). This CDR3 has 14 amino acids. Trimming shortened V by 6 bases and J by 4 bases, and 14 bases separated the two germline ends. Germline lookup yields CDR1 MNHEY and CDR2 SMNVEV (reference sequence). The CDR3 protein is CASSPTSSPDTQYF. The CDR3 DNA follows: TGTGCCAGCAGCCCTACTAGTTCCCCAGATACGCAGTATTTT.

The V call is TRBV2, the J call TRBJ2-5; D possibly uses TRBD1 or TRBD2 (5 bases each). Germline values: CDR1 SNHLY, CDR2 FYNNEI. V was shortened by 2 bases and J by 5 bases, with 12 bases between the two germline ends. This CDR3 has 14 amino acids. CDR3 in DNA: TGTGCCAGCAGTGAACTTGAGGGGCACGAGACCCAGTACTTC. This codes for CASSELEGHETQYF.

The chain combines TRBV6-5 with TRBJ1-2; 9 bases match TRBD1. The length of the CDR3 is 16 residues. Germline V gives CDR1 MNHEY, CDR2 SVGAGI. Unmatched junction bases numbered 7, after V lost 0 bases and J lost 5 bases. The CDR3 DNA follows: TGTGCCAGCAGTTACTCGGCGACAGGGGGAAGGTATGGCTACACCTTC. Translated, it gives CASSYSATGGRYGYTF.

This chain joins TRBV9 and TRBJ2-7, with 7 bases fitting TRBD1. J lost 3 bases, V lost 3 bases, and 9 bases had no gene match. This CDR3 spans 15 amino acids. Germline V gene data show CDR1 as SGDLS and CDR2 as YYNGEE. The CDR3 DNA follows: TGTGCCAGCAGCGCCGGGACAGTGACAGTCTACGAGCAGTACTTC. Its translation: CASSAGTVTVYEQYF. The full variable domain, rest sourced from reference TRBV9 and TRBJ2-7, is DSGVTQTPKHLITATGQRVTLRCSPRSGDLSVYWYQQSLDQGLQFLIQYYNGEERAKGNILERFSAQQFPDLHSELNLSSLELGDSALYFCASSAGTVTVYEQYFGPGTRLTVT.

This clonotype turned up a few times. This chain uses TRBV3-1 with TRBJ1-1; D possibly corresponds to TRBD1 (5 bases). With 5 bases removed from V and 1 base from J, the gap between germline ends came to 11 bases. This CDR3 is 14 amino acids long. The germline CDR1 and CDR2 sequences are LGHDT and YNNKEL (reference sequence). DNA of the CDR3: TGTGCCAGCAGCTTACGACAGAAGAACACTGAAGCTTTCTTT. This gives the protein CASSLRQKNTEAFF.

As to this clonotype: A read error may be the cause here, since a much bigger clone is one base away. The chain combines TRBV12-3 or TRBV12-4 with TRBJ1-1; no reliable D call. The CDR3 has 13 amino acids. V was pared by 3 bases and J by 6 bases, with 11 bases between. The CDR3 DNA follows: TGTGCCAGCAGTTTTCGAACTCACGCTGAAGCTTTCTTT. Residues: CASSFRTHAEAFF.

This clonotype has at least ten counts. The chain is built from TRBV5-1 and TRBJ2-2; TRBD2 aligns across 7 bases. The CDR3 is made up of 17 amino acids. The germline gives CDR1 SGHRS, CDR2 YFSETQ. V was clipped by 4 bases and J by 0 bases; unmatched bases: 9. This CDR3 is CASSRGPAGTNTGELFF. CDR3 bases: TGCGCCAGCAGCCGCGGGCCAGCGGGAACGAACACCGGGGAGCTGTTTTTT.

This clonotype was seen ten or more times. This chain connects TRBV2 to TRBJ1-2; a weak D match, TRBD1 (5 bases). The CDR3 runs to 13 residues. V was cut by 8 bases and J by 8 bases, with 18 bases left in between. In germline, CDR1 is SNHLY, CDR2 FYNNEI. CDR3 in amino acids: CASGNRRDVGYTF. The CDR3 bases are TGTGCCAGCGGAAACAGACGGGACGTCGGCTACACCTTC.

The chain links TRBV2 to TRBJ2-7, with D possibly TRBD2 on 5 matching bases. The length of the CDR3 is 15 residues. Germline V lookup: CDR1 SNHLY, CDR2 FYNNEI. With 9 bases removed from V and 5 bases from J, the gap between germline ends came to 23 bases. CDR3 coding DNA: TGTGCCAGTTATCCCGGAGGTGGTTTTCCTCACGAGCAGTACTTC. As protein: CASYPGGGFPHEQYF.

This clonotype has at least ten counts. The chain has TRBV20-1 and TRBJ1-3; D gene uncertain. Per germline, CDR1 DFQATT and CDR2 SNEGSKA (reference sequence). The CDR3 sequence is 16 residues long. Trimming removed 2 bases from V and 0 bases from J, with 14 bases in between. The CDR3 sequence: CSARFPTARSGNTIYF. In DNA form, the CDR3 reads TGCAGTGCTAGATTTCCAACTGCCCGCTCTGGAAACACCATATATTTT.

The chain has TRBV2 and TRBJ2-7, with 8 positions matching TRBD2. The CDR3 is 14 amino acids. With V trimmed by 8 bases and J by 5 bases, 11 bases remained unmatched. Germline CDR1 SNHLY, CDR2 FYNNEI. CDR3 residues: CASQVSAGVHEQYF. Here the CDR3 DNA reads TGTGCCAGCCAAGTTTCAGCGGGAGTTCACGAGCAGTACTTC. Based on the CDR3 plus reference TRBV2 and TRBJ2-7, the full variable domain is EPEVTQTPSHQVTQMGQEVILRCVPISNHLYFYWYRQILGQKVEFLVSFYNNEISEKSEIFDDQFSVERPDGSNFTLKIRSTKLEDSAMYFCASQVSAGVHEQYFGPGTRLTVT.

This clonotype was found many times. The chain recombines TRBV10-2 with TRBJ2-2, with 11 positions matching TRBD2. The CDR3 runs to 17 residues. Germline V gene sequence: CDR1 WSHSY, CDR2 SAAADI. Trimming took 6 bases from V and 6 from J; bases not matched to a gene: 12. The CDR3 region is CASRKGSLAGGAGELFF. The CDR3 DNA is TGCGCCAGCAGAAAGGGGAGTCTAGCGGGAGGAGCCGGGGAGCTGTTTTTT.

This clonotype was counted many times. This chain links TRBV5-4 with TRBJ2-7, with D possibly being TRBD1 (6 bases). V was clipped by 1 base and J by 2 bases, with 10 bases between them. The CDR3 covers 14 residues. Per germline, CDR1 SGHNT and CDR2 YYREEE (reference sequence). The CDR3 sequence is CASSLRPGAYEQYF. CDR3 nucleotide sequence: TGTGCCAGCAGCTTGCGGCCAGGGGCCTACGAGCAGTACTTC.